One and the same sample provided the 29 T cell receptor beta chains below, sequenced in a study of T cells in Graves' hyperthyroidism and ophthalmopathy. There were TCR beta CDR3 regions amplified from RNA transcripts. The primer set for the first-round RT-PCR of the TCR CDR3 was HTBI. TCRdb independently ran MiXCR on the multiplex PCR reads; one entry per CDR3 protein. The table has a few hundred thousand distinct CDR3 sequences, just over 45% seen once; the top ten hold roughly 8.2%. Sequencing was performed on peripheral blood or thyroid tissue (not recorded which). Receptor source: a woman aged 18-29 years with Graves' hyperthyroidism.

In its sample, this clonotype was seen many times. This chain connects TRBV4-1 to TRBJ2-5; 7 bases fit TRBD2. Germline-derived CDR1 and CDR2 are MGHRA and YSYEKL. The CDR3 spans 15 residues. The V and J ends lost 2 bases and 2 bases, in that order; junction bases with no gene match: 5. CDR3 DNA sequence: TGCGCCAGCAGCCAACAACTAGCGCGACAAGAGACCCAGTACTTC. As protein: CASSQQLARQETQYF.

This clonotype came up many times. The chain combines TRBV7-3 with TRBJ1-2; the match to TRBD1 covers 8 bases. Losses at the gene ends were 1 base for V and 2 bases for J; bases not matched to a gene: 3. Per germline, CDR1 SGHTA and CDR2 FQGTGA. This CDR3 has 15 amino acids. Here the CDR3 reads CASSLRDRRNYGYTF. The CDR3 DNA follows: TGTGCCAGCAGCTTAAGGGACAGGAGAAACTATGGCTACACCTTC.

Ten or more counts support this clonotype. CDR3 in DNA: TGCAGCGTTCGACAGGGTTTAGTCTATGGCTACACCTTC. Translating it yields CSVRQGLVYGYTF. The genes are TRBV29-1 and TRBJ1-2; 7 nucleotides align to TRBD1. CDR3 size: 13 residues. The V gene end was trimmed by 5 bases and the J gene end by 4 bases; junction bases not matched to a gene: 7. The germline V gene has CDR1 SQVTM and CDR2 ANQGSEA.

The chain joins TRBV29-1 to TRBJ1-2; the D is unclear. The CDR3 totals 11 residues. V gave up 8 bases and J gave up 4 bases, with 11 bases separating them. Germline loops: CDR1 SQVTM, CDR2 ANQGSEA. DNA of the CDR3: TGCAGCTTGCGAGGGTTCTATGGCTACACCTTC. Its protein is CSLRGFYGYTF.

This clonotype came up many times. This rearrangement joins TRBV20-1 to TRBJ2-2, with 7 bases identical to TRBD2. The trim removed 5 bases at V and 5 bases at J, leaving 8 bases unmatched. The V gene's germline CDR1 is DFQATT and CDR2 SNEGSKA (reference sequence). The CDR3 has 14 amino acids. DNA of the CDR3: TGCAGTGCTCCCGTGGGGAGGGCAACCGGGGAGCTGTTTTTT. Its protein product is CSAPVGRATGELFF.

V and J are TRBV11-3 and TRBJ1-2, with 12 bases that match TRBD1. CDR3 length: 14 amino acids. The junction had 2 bases not matched to a gene; V was cut back by 3 bases and J by 6 bases. Looked up from germline, CDR1 is SGHNT and CDR2 is YENEEA. CDR3 nucleotides: TGTGCCAGCAGCTTCGGGACAGGGGGCGATGGCTACACCTTC. Translating it yields CASSFGTGGDGYTF.

This clonotype was observed at least ten times. This chain uses TRBV29-1 with TRBJ1-4; maybe TRBD1 (6 bases). CDR1 is SQVTM and CDR2 is ANQGSEA in the germline V gene. CDR3 length: 13 amino acids. V was shortened by 6 bases and J by 7 bases, with 15 bases between the two germline ends. The CDR3 sequence: CSVRRGEGEKLFF. The CDR3, as DNA: TGCAGCGTACGGAGGGGGGAGGGTGAAAAACTGTTTTTT.

The sample holds many counts of this clonotype. This chain connects TRBV10-3 to TRBJ2-2; D not resolved. V lost 0 bases and J 1 base, leaving 9 bases between the germline ends. The CDR3 spans 16 residues. CDR1 and CDR2 (germline): ENHRY, SYGVKD. The CDR3 loop is CAISESGERNTGELFF. The CDR3 DNA is TGTGCCATCAGTGAGTCGGGTGAGCGGAACACCGGGGAGCTGTTTTTT.

This chain connects TRBV20-1 to TRBJ2-5; TRBD2 matches 11 bases. The CDR3 runs to 12 residues. J was trimmed by 4 bases and V by 5 bases; bases with no gene match: 0. Germline V CDR1 and CDR2: DFQATT, SNEGSKA (reference sequence). Here the CDR3 DNA reads TGCAGTGCTGGACTAGCGGGAGAGACCCAGTACTTC. Translated: CSAGLAGETQYF.

The chain is built from TRBV20-1 and TRBJ1-1, with 8 positions matching TRBD1. In germline, CDR1 is DFQATT, CDR2 SNEGSKA (reference sequence). The CDR3 totals 16 residues. After removal of 5 bases from V and 3 bases from J, the junction contained 14 bases not matched to a gene. CDR3 sequence: CSAGSGQELWYTEAFF. CDR3 DNA sequence: TGCAGTGCTGGTTCGGGACAGGAGTTGTGGTACACTGAAGCTTTCTTT.

The CDR3 reads CASSVDRGTDTQYF. DNA for the CDR3: TGTGCCAGCAGCGTCGACAGGGGGACAGATACGCAGTATTTT. The rearrangement joins TRBV9 to TRBJ2-3; 9 bases line up with TRBD1. V lost 2 bases and J lost 3; bases outside the gene matches: 1. This CDR3 contains 14 residues. Per germline, CDR1 SGDLS and CDR2 YYNGEE.

This clonotype was seen a handful of times. V gene TRBV27 combines with J gene TRBJ2-7; 12 positions agree with TRBD2. The V gene's germline CDR1 is MNHEY and CDR2 SMNVEV (reference sequence). The trim removed 5 bases at V and 0 bases at J, leaving 8 bases unmatched. The CDR3 loop spans 17 amino acids. The CDR3 reads CASSPLAGGPRSYEQYF. CDR3 DNA sequence: TGTGCCAGCAGTCCCCTAGCGGGAGGGCCTCGCTCCTACGAGCAGTACTTC.

This clonotype has just one count. The J gene is TRBJ1-5, the V gene TRBV6-6, with D maybe TRBD1 (6 bases). Germline lookup yields CDR1 MNHNY and CDR2 SVGAGI (reference sequence). The CDR3 loop spans 16 amino acids. Between the trimmed V and J ends, which lost 6 bases and 4 bases, there was a span of 19 bases. Here the CDR3 reads CASRESGEVSNQPQHF. In nucleotides, the CDR3 is TGTGCCAGCAGAGAATCAGGGGAGGTCTCTAATCAGCCCCAGCATTTT.

The DNA of the CDR3 is TGCGCCAGCAGTATGGGGGGCAGAGGTACTGAAGCTTTCTTT. As protein: CASSMGGRGTEAFF. The chain links TRBV10-2 to TRBJ1-1; D may be TRBD1 (6 bases). The germline V gene has CDR1 WSHSY and CDR2 SAAADI. The V end was cut by 5 bases, the J end by 5 bases, with 15 bases between. This CDR3 spans 14 amino acids.

The chain is built from TRBV7-9 and TRBJ1-2, with a weak D call TRBD1 (6 bases). The ends were cut back, 4 bases at V and 0 bases at J, with 9 bases in the middle. The V gene's germline CDR1 is SEHNR and CDR2 FQNEAQ (reference sequence). The CDR3 length is 14 residues. In nucleotides, the CDR3 is TGTGCCAGCAGCTCAGGGGACTCTAACTATGGCTACACCTTC. It is translated as CASSSGDSNYGYTF.

This sequence joins TRBV7-8 and TRBJ2-1, with TRBD2 as a possible D gene (7 bases). Germline CDR1 and CDR2: SGHVS and FQNEAQ. The CDR3 consists of 18 residues. The V gene lost 6 bases and the J gene lost 10 bases, with 31 bases spanning the gap. CDR3 nucleotide sequence: TGTGCCAGCAGACGAAGGGGGGGGCTGTCAGCAGCAAGCGACGAGCAGTTCTTC. Its protein is CASRRRGGLSAASDEQFF.

The chain carries TRBV5-8 and TRBJ2-7; D is unresolved. Germline V gene lookup returns CDR1 SGHTS and CDR2 YDEGEE. V was cut by 2 bases and J by 3 bases, with 12 bases left in between. This CDR3 is 14 amino acids long. CDR3 sequence: CASSFLGPFYEQYF. The CDR3 nucleotides are TGTGCCAGCAGCTTTCTAGGGCCTTTCTACGAGCAGTACTTC.

About this clonotype: This may arise from a read error, as a much more abundant clone is one base away. The chain carries TRBV12-5 and TRBJ1-1; tentative D call: TRBD1 (5 bases). The CDR3 runs to 14 residues. Trimming pared 5 bases from V and 3 bases from J, leaving 13 bases between. Germline V gene lookup returns CDR1 LGHNT and CDR2 FRNRAP. The CDR3: CASGPGREDTEAFF. Written as DNA, the CDR3 is TGTGCTAGTGGTCCGGGACGGGAGGACACTGAAGCTTTCTTT.

The chain links TRBV25-1 to TRBJ2-1, with D possibly being TRBD1 or TRBD2 (5 bases each). In germline, CDR1 is MGHDK, CDR2 SYGVNS. The CDR3 is made up of 17 amino acids. The V end was cut by 6 bases, the J end by 5 bases, with 23 bases between. CDR3 nucleotides: TGTGCCAGCAGCCAAGATCCTCGGGACCGCTACAACAATGAGCAGTTCTTC. Its protein product is CASSQDPRDRYNNEQFF.

This clonotype was observed many times. V gene TRBV13 combines with J gene TRBJ1-4, with D perhaps TRBD1 (5 bases). The germline V gene encodes CDR1 PRHDT and CDR2 FYEKMQ (reference sequence). This CDR3 has 15 amino acids. Trimming took 5 bases from V and 6 from J, leaving 16 bases between them. The CDR3 here is CASSATGVFDEKLFF. CDR3 DNA sequence: TGTGCCAGCAGCGCGACGGGGGTCTTTGATGAAAAACTGTTTTTT.

The DNA of the CDR3 is TGTGCCAGCAGTGAAGAGGCGGGGAGCTATGGCTACACCTTC. Translating gives CASSEEAGSYGYTF. This chain joins TRBV2 and TRBJ1-2; D is unresolved. The germline V gene has CDR1 SNHLY and CDR2 FYNNEI. Trimming shortened V by 1 base and J by 4 bases, and 10 bases separated the two germline ends. This CDR3 is built from 14 residues.

DNA of the CDR3: TGCAGTGCTAGCGAGGGCCTATTGGGCAATCAGCCCCAGCATTTT. Protein sequence: CSASEGLLGNQPQHF. J is TRBJ1-5 and V is TRBV20-1; D unclear. From germline, CDR1 is DFQATT and CDR2 SNEGSKA (reference sequence). The V end was cut by 3 bases, the J end by 2 bases, with 14 bases between. The CDR3 covers 15 residues.

The rearrangement links TRBV29-1 to TRBJ1-5; TRBD1 might be the D (5 bases). This CDR3 spans 12 amino acids. Germline V lookup: CDR1 SQVTM, CDR2 ANQGSEA. Deletions cut 8 bases from V and 7 bases from J, with 15 bases between. The CDR3 DNA is TGCAGCCCCGGGACGGAAGCCCAGCCCCAGCATTTT. It yields the protein CSPGTEAQPQHF. Variable domain in full (rest from reference TRBV29-1 and TRBJ1-5): SAVISQKPSRDICQRGTSLTIQCQVDSQVTMMFWYRQQPGQSLTLIATANQGSEATYESGFVIDKFPISRPNLTFSTLTVSNMSPEDSSIYLCSPGTEAQPQHFGDGTRLSIL.

This rearrangement joins TRBV7-3 to TRBJ2-7; TRBD2 is a possible D gene (6 bases). This CDR3 has 14 residues. Trimming left V 6 bases short and J 3 bases short, with 15 bases between. CDR1 and CDR2 (germline): SGHTA, FQGTGA. The CDR3 loop is CASSYRAGFYEQYF. DNA for the CDR3: TGTGCCAGCAGTTACCGGGCGGGATTCTACGAGCAGTACTTC.

This clonotype has a count of ten or more. V usage is TRBV4-1 and J usage is TRBJ1-2; D possibly corresponds to TRBD1 (6 bases). V shed 0 bases and J shed 5 bases, with 16 bases lying between them. There are 16 residues in the CDR3. The germline V gene encodes CDR1 MGHRA and CDR2 YSYEKL. CDR3 nucleotides: TGCGCCAGCAGCCAAGAGATCGTACAGGGAGGGTATGGCTACACCTTC. This gives the protein CASSQEIVQGGYGYTF.

The rearrangement links TRBV7-9 to TRBJ2-7; 14 bases line up with TRBD2. After removal of 5 bases from V and 1 base from J, the junction contained 7 bases not matched to a gene. CDR3 length: 17 residues. The germline CDR1 and CDR2 sequences are SEHNR and FQNEAQ (reference sequence). CDR3 protein: CASSGGLAGDGSYEQYF. CDR3 sequence (DNA): TGTGCCAGCAGCGGGGGACTAGCGGGAGATGGGTCCTACGAGCAGTACTTC.

This chain connects TRBV12-3 or TRBV12-4 to TRBJ1-1; no reliable D call. The CDR3 is made up of 13 amino acids. Trimming stripped 4 bases from V and 4 bases from J, with 10 bases between. This chain's CDR3 is CASSSPAVTEAFF. CDR3 DNA sequence: TGTGCCAGCAGTTCCCCGGCGGTCACTGAAGCTTTCTTT.

This clonotype occurred many times. This chain joins TRBV4-2 and TRBJ2-5; D gene uncertain. The germline V gene encodes CDR1 LGHNA and CDR2 YNFKEQ. The germline V and J ends were trimmed by 1 base and 1 base, with 10 bases remaining between them. The CDR3 sequence is 15 residues long. CDR3 protein: CASSQAGGAQETQYF. CDR3 nucleotide sequence: TGTGCCAGCAGCCAAGCGGGCGGAGCCCAAGAGACCCAGTACTTC.

The rearrangement uses TRBV4-2 and TRBJ1-6; D is perhaps TRBD1 (6 bases). V lost 6 bases, J lost 8 bases, and 14 bases lay in between. This CDR3 is built from 14 residues. Germline-derived CDR1 and CDR2 are LGHNA and YNFKEQ. CDR3 amino acids: CASSPQGDYSPLHF. The CDR3 region has the DNA TGTGCCAGCAGTCCACAGGGCGATTATTCACCCCTCCACTTT.